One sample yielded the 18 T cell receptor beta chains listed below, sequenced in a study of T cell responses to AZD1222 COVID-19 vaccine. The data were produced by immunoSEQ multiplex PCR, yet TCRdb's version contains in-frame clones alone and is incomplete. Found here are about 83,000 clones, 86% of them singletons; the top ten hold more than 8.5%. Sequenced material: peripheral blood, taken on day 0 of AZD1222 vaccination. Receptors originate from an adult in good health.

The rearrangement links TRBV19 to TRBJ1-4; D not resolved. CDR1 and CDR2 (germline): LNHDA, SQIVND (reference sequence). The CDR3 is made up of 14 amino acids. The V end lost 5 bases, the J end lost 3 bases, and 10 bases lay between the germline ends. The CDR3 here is CASSSSGANEKLFF. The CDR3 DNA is TGTGCCAGTAGTTCCTCAGGTGCTAATGAAAAACTGTTTTTT.

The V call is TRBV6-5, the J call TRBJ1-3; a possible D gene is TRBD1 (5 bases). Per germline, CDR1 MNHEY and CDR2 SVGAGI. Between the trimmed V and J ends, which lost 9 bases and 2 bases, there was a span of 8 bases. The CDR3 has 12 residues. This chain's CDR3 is CASRGPGNTIYF. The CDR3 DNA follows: TGTGCCAGTAGGGGTCCTGGAAACACCATATATTTT.

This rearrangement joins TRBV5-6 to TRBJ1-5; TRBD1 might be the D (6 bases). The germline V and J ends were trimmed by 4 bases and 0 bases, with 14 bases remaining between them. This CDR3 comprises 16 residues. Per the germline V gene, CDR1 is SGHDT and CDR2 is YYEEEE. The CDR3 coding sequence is TGTGCCAGCAGCGCCACAGGGACCTATAGCAATCAGCCCCAGCATTTT. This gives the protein CASSATGTYSNQPQHF.

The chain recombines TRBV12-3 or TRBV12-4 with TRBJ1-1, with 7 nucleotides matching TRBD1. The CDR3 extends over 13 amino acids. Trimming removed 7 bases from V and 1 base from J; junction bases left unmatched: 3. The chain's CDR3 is CASIRQGNTEAFF. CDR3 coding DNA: TGTGCCAGCATTAGACAGGGGAACACTGAAGCTTTCTTT.

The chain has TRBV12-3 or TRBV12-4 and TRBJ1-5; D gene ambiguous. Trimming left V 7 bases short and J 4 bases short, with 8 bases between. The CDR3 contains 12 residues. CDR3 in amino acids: CASTLWNQPQHF. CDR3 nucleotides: TGTGCCAGCACCTTATGGAATCAGCCCCAGCATTTT.

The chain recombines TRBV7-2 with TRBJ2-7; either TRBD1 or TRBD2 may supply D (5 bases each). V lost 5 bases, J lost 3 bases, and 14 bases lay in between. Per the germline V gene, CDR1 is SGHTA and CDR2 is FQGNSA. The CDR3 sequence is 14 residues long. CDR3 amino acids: CASSRTGTNYEQYF. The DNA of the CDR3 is TGTGCCAGCAGCCGCACCGGGACGAACTACGAGCAGTACTTC.

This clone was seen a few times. CDR3 nucleotides: TGTGCCAGCTCACCCGGACTTTACAATGAGCAGTTCTTC. This translates into CASSPGLYNEQFF. The chain couples TRBV18 to TRBJ2-1, with D possibly matching TRBD2 (5 bases). From germline, CDR1 is KGHSH and CDR2 LQKENI. Trimming cost V 3 bases and J 4 bases, with 7 bases left between them. The CDR3 has 13 residues.

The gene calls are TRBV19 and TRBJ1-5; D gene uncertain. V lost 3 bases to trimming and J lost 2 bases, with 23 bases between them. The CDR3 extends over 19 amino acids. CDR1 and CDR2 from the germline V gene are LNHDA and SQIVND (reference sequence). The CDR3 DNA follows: TGTGCCAGTAGTATTCTCGGCCTCGGAAAAAGGGTGGGCAATCAGCCCCAGCATTTT. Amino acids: CASSILGLGKRVGNQPQHF.

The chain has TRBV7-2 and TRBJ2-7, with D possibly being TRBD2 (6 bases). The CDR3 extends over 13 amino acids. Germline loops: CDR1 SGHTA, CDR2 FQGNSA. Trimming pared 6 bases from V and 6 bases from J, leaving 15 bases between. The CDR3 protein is CASSPGGRFEQYF. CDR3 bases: TGTGCCAGCAGTCCCGGGGGACGTTTCGAGCAGTACTTC.

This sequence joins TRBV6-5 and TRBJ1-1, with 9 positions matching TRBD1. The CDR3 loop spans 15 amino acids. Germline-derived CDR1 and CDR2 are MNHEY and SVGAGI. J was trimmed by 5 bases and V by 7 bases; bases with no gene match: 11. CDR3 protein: CASTPETGGWTEAFF. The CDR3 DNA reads TGTGCCAGCACTCCGGAGACAGGGGGTTGGACTGAAGCTTTCTTT.

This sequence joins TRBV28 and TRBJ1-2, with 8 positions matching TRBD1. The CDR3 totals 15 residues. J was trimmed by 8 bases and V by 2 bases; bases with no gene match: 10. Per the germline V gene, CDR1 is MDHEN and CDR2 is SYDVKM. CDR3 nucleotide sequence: TGTGCCAGCAGTTTAATGCAGGGGGCGCCGGTCGGCTACACCTTC. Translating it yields CASSLMQGAPVGYTF.

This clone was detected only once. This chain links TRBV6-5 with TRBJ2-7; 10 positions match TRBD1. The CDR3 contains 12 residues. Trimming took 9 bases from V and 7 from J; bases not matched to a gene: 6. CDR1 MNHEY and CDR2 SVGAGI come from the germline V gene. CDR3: CARGTGECEQYF. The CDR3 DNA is TGTGCCAGGGGGACAGGGGAGTGTGAGCAGTACTTC.

As DNA, the CDR3 is TGTGCCAGCGCAACCTTCGGGATTAAAGAGACCCAGTACTTC. Protein sequence: CASATFGIKETQYF. The genes are TRBV28 and TRBJ2-5; D might be TRBD2 (5 bases). The CDR3 is made up of 14 amino acids. Germline V gene sequence: CDR1 MDHEN, CDR2 SYDVKM. Between the trimmed V and J ends, which lost 8 bases and 3 bases, there was a span of 16 bases.

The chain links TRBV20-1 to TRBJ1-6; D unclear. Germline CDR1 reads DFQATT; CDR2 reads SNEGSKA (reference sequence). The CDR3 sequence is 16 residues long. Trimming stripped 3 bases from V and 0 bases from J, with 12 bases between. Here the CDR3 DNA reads TGCAGTGCTAGTTATGGACGGAGCTCCTATAATTCACCCCTCCACTTT. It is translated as CSASYGRSSYNSPLHF.

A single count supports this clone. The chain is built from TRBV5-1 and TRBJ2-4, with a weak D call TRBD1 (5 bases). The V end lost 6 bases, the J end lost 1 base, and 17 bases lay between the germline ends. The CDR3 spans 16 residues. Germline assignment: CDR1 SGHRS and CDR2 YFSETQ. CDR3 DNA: TGCGCCAGCAAGCAAGGGGCGCTCGGGGCCAAAAACATTCAGTACTTC. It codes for CASKQGALGAKNIQYF. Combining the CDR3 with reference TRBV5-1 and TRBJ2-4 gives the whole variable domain KAGVTQTPRYLIKTRGQQVTLSCSPISGHRSVSWYQQTPGQGLQFLFEYFSETQRNKGNFPGRFSGRQFSNSRSEMNVSTLELGDSALYLCASKQGALGAKNIQYFGAGTRLSVL.

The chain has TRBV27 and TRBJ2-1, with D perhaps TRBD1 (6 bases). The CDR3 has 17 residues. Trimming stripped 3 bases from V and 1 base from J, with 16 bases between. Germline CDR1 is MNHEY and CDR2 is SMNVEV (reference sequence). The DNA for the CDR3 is TGTGCCAGCAGTTTCAATCCTACAGGGTTGTCCTACAATGAGCAGTTCTTC. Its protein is CASSFNPTGLSYNEQFF.

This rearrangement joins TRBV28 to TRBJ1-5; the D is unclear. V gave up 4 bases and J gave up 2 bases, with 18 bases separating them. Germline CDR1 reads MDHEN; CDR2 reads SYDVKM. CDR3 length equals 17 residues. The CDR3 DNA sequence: TGTGCCAGCAGTTCCCCTGGAGGGCACCCGGGCAATCAGCCCCAGCATTTT. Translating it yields CASSSPGGHPGNQPQHF. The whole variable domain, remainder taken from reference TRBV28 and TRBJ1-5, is DVKVTQSSRYLVKRTGEKVFLECVQDMDHENMFWYRQDPGLGLRLIYFSYDVKMKEKGDIPEGYSVSREKKERFSLILESASTNQTSMYLCASSSPGGHPGNQPQHFGDGTRLSIL.

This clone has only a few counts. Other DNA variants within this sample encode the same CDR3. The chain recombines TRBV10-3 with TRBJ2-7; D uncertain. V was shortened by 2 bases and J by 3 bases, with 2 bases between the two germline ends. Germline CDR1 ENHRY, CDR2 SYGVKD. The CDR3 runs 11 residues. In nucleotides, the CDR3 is TGTGCCATCAGTGAGGGCTACGAGCAGTACTTC. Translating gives CAISEGYEQYF.